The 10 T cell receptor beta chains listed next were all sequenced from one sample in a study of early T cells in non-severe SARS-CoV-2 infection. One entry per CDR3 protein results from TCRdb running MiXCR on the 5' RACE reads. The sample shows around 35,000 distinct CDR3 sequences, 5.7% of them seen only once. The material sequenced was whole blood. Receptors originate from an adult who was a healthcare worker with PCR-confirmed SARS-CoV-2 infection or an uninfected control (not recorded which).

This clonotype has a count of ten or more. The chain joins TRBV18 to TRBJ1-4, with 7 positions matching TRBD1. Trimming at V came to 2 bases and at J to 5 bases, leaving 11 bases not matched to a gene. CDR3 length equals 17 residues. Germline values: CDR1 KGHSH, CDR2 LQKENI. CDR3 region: CASSPEPYRGENEKLFF. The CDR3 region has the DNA TGTGCCAGCTCACCAGAACCTTACAGGGGCGAAAATGAAAAACTGTTTTTT. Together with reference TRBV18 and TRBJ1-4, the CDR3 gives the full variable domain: NAGVMQNPRHLVRRRGQEARLRCSPMKGHSHVYWYRQLPEEGLKFMVYLQKENIIDESGMPKERFSAEFPKEGPSILRIQQVVRGDSAAYFCASSPEPYRGENEKLFFGSGTQLSVL.

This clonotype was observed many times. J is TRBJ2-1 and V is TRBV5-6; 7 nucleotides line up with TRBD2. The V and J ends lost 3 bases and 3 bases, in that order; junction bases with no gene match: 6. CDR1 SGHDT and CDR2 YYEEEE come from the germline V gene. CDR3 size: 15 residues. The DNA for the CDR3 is TGTGCCAGCAGCTCCCGACCGGGGGGCTACAATGAGCAGTTCTTC. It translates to CASSSRPGGYNEQFF.

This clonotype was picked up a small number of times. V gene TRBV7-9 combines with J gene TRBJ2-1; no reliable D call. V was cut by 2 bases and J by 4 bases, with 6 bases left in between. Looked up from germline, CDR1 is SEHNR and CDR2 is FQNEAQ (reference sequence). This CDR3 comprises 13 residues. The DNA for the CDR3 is TGTGCCAGCAGCTTAAGAGATTACAATGAGCAGTTCTTC. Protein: CASSLRDYNEQFF.

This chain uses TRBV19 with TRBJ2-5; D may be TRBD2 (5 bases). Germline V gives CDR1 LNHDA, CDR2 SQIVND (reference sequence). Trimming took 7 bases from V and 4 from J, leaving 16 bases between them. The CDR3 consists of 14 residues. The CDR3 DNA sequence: TGTGCCAGTAAAGAACGGGATAGAGGAGAGACCCAGTACTTC. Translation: CASKERDRGETQYF.

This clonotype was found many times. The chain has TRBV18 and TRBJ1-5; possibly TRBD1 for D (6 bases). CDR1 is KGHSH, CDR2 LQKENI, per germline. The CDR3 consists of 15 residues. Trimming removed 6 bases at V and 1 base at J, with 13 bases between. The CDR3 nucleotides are TGTGCCAGCTCGCCCGGGACACGAAGCAATCAGCCCCAGCATTTT. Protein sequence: CASSPGTRSNQPQHF.

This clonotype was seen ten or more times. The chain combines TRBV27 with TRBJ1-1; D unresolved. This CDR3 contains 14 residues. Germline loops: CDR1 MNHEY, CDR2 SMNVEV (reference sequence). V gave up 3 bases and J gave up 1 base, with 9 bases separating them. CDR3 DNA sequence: TGTGCCAGCAGTTTGATAGGACCGAACACTGAAGCTTTCTTT. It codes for CASSLIGPNTEAFF.

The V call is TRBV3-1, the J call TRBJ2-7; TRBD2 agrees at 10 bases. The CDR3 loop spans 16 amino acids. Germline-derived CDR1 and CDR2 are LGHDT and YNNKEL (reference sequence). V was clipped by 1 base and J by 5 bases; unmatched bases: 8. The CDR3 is CASSQGTSGILNEQYV. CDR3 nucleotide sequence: TGTGCCAGCAGCCAAGGGACTAGCGGAATTTTAAACGAGCAGTACGTC.

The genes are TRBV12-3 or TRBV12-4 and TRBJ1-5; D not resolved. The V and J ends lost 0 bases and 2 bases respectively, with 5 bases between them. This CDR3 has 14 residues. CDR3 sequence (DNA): TGTGCCAGCAGTTTAGCCCAAGGCAATCAGCCCCAGCATTTT. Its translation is CASSLAQGNQPQHF.

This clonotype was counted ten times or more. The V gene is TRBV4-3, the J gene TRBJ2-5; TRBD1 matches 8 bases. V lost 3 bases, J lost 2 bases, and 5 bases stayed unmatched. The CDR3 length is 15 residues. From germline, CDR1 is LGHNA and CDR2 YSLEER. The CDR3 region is CASSQERTGQETQYF. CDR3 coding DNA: TGCGCCAGCAGCCAGGAGAGGACAGGGCAAGAGACCCAGTACTTC.

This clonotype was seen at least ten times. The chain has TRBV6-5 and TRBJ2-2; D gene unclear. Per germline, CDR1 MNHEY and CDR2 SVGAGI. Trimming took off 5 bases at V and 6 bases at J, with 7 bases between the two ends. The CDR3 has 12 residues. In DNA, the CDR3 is TGTGCCAGCAGTAGATTGTCCGGGGAGCTGTTTTTT. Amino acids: CASSRLSGELFF.